Listed below are T cell receptor beta chains from one sample, sequenced in a study of blood T cell repertoires in COVID-19. Assay used: immunoSEQ multiplex PCR; TCRdb lists only in-frame clones, some missing. This table holds about 170,000 clones, roughly 85% found once. Sequenced sample: PBMCs or T cells enriched from blood (not recorded which). The source of these receptors is a woman between 45 and 65 years old who had recovered from COVID-19. Both conserved end residues are part of each CDR3. A D gene is named only where the DNA matches it firmly. A row's size may be missing; if present it is once, few, many or a size class.

j_call: TRBJ1-5
d_call: .
v_call: TRBV24-1
clone_size: .
cdr3_aa: CATSDLAGDQPQHF
cdr3_nt: TGTGCCACCAGTGATTTGGCGGGGGATCAGCCCCAGCATTTT

j_call: TRBJ2-5
d_call: TRBD1
v_call: TRBV28
clone_size: .
cdr3_aa: CASSLGTGGAWETQYF
cdr3_nt: TGTGCCAGCAGTTTGGGGACAGGGGGGGCATGGGAGACCCAGTACTTC

j_call: TRBJ2-4
d_call: TRBD2
v_call: TRBV27
clone_size: .
cdr3_aa: CASSFFPFGRSKNIQYF
cdr3_nt: TGTGCCAGCAGTTTTTTTCCCTTCGGGAGGTCCAAAAACATTCAGTACTTC

j_call: TRBJ1-2
d_call: .
v_call: TRBV18
clone_size: .
cdr3_aa: CASASGAGVYGYTF
cdr3_nt: TGTGCCAGCGCGTCCGGGGCAGGGGTCTATGGCTACACCTTC

j_call: TRBJ1-1
d_call: .
v_call: TRBV12-5
clone_size: many
cdr3_aa: CASALGWGDTEAFF
cdr3_nt: TGTGCTAGTGCCCTTGGATGGGGGGACACTGAAGCTTTCTTT

j_call: TRBJ1-5
d_call: TRBD1
v_call: TRBV2
clone_size: .
cdr3_aa: CASSGTGLSQPQHF
cdr3_nt: TGTGCCAGCAGTGGGACAGGGCTTAGTCAGCCCCAGCATTTT

j_call: TRBJ1-2
d_call: .
v_call: TRBV29-1
clone_size: once
cdr3_aa: CSVEDRPDIYGYTF
cdr3_nt: TGCAGCGTTGAAGATCGTCCAGATATCTATGGCTACACCTTC

j_call: TRBJ1-5
d_call: .
v_call: TRBV6-6
clone_size: .
cdr3_aa: CASSSPGNNQPQHF
cdr3_nt: TGTGCCAGCAGTTCCCCAGGGAACAACCAGCCCCAGCATTTT

j_call: TRBJ2-6
d_call: TRBD1
v_call: TRBV5-1
clone_size: .
cdr3_aa: CASVQGANSGANVLTF
cdr3_nt: TGCGCCAGCGTCCAGGGGGCGAACTCTGGGGCCAACGTCCTGACTTTC

j_call: TRBJ1-6
d_call: .
v_call: TRBV19
clone_size: .
cdr3_aa: CASSIRNSPLHF
cdr3_nt: TGTGCCAGTAGTATTCGGAATTCACCCCTCCACTTT

j_call: TRBJ1-5
d_call: .
v_call: TRBV4-1
clone_size: few
cdr3_aa: CASSQGRAGNQPQHF
cdr3_nt: TGCGCCAGCAGCCAAGGGCGGGCGGGAAATCAGCCCCAGCATTTT

j_call: TRBJ2-2
d_call: .
v_call: TRBV7-9
clone_size: .
cdr3_aa: CASSSTRAGTNTGELFF
cdr3_nt: TGTGCCAGCAGCTCCACCCGGGCGGGGACGAACACCGGGGAGCTGTTTTTT

j_call: TRBJ1-2
d_call: .
v_call: TRBV28
clone_size: .
cdr3_aa: CATRGGGNYGYTF
cdr3_nt: TGTGCCACCCGAGGGGGGGGCAACTATGGCTACACCTTC

j_call: TRBJ1-1
d_call: .
v_call: TRBV4-3
clone_size: .
cdr3_aa: CASSPWPGNTEAFF
cdr3_nt: TGCGCCAGCAGCCCCTGGCCGGGAAACACTGAAGCTTTCTTT

j_call: TRBJ1-2
d_call: .
v_call: TRBV7-9
clone_size: .
cdr3_aa: CASSPRQAPVYGYTF
cdr3_nt: TGTGCCAGCAGCCCGAGACAGGCCCCCGTTTATGGCTACACCTTC

j_call: TRBJ1-1
d_call: .
v_call: TRBV29-1
clone_size: few
cdr3_aa: CSAHPEGRTEAFF
cdr3_nt: TGCAGCGCACACCCGGAGGGGCGGACTGAAGCTTTCTTT

j_call: TRBJ1-3
d_call: .
v_call: TRBV5-1
clone_size: few
cdr3_aa: CASSLGGGNSGNTIYF
cdr3_nt: TGCGCCAGCAGCTTGGGTGGAGGAAATTCTGGAAACACCATATATTTT

j_call: TRBJ2-4
d_call: .
v_call: TRBV6-5
clone_size: .
cdr3_aa: CASSPGVEAKNIQYF
cdr3_nt: TGTGCCAGCAGCCCAGGGGTAGAGGCCAAAAACATTCAGTACTTC

j_call: TRBJ2-2
d_call: .
v_call: TRBV5-4
clone_size: .
cdr3_aa: CASSFSGPNTGELFF
cdr3_nt: TGTGCCAGCAGCTTTAGCGGACCAAACACCGGGGAGCTGTTTTTT

j_call: TRBJ2-1
d_call: .
v_call: TRBV27
clone_size: few
cdr3_aa: CASSYPSRNEQFF
cdr3_nt: TGTGCCAGCAGTTATCCTAGCCGGAATGAGCAGTTCTTC

j_call: TRBJ1-1
d_call: TRBD1
v_call: TRBV6-5
clone_size: .
cdr3_aa: CASMTRGRGAEAFF
cdr3_nt: TGTGCCAGCATGACCAGGGGGCGCGGAGCTGAAGCTTTCTTT

j_call: TRBJ1-1
d_call: .
v_call: TRBV25-1
clone_size: few
cdr3_aa: CASKDRNTEAFF
cdr3_nt: TGTGCCAGCAAGGACAGGAACACTGAAGCTTTCTTT

j_call: TRBJ2-2
d_call: TRBD2
v_call: TRBV7-6
clone_size: .
cdr3_aa: CASSPSPLAGADTGELFF
cdr3_nt: TGTGCCAGCAGCCCTTCCCCACTAGCGGGAGCGGACACCGGGGAGCTGTTTTTT

j_call: TRBJ1-3
d_call: TRBD1
v_call: TRBV19
clone_size: few
cdr3_aa: CASTLQGQGNTIYF
cdr3_nt: TGTGCCAGCACTCTCCAGGGACAGGGAAACACCATATATTTT

j_call: TRBJ1-1
d_call: .
v_call: TRBV3-1/TRBV3-2
clone_size: .
cdr3_aa: CASSQGLNTEAFF
cdr3_nt: TGTGCCAGCAGCCAGGGACTTAACACTGAAGCTTTCTTT

j_call: TRBJ2-5
d_call: TRBD2
v_call: TRBV5-1
clone_size: few
cdr3_aa: CASSLAGTSGGGETQYF
cdr3_nt: TGCGCCAGCAGCTTGGCTGGGACTAGCGGGGGCGGCGAGACCCAGTACTTC

j_call: TRBJ1-2
d_call: .
v_call: TRBV28
clone_size: .
cdr3_aa: CASISPGLRTYGYTF
cdr3_nt: TGTGCCAGCATATCACCGGGACTCCGGACCTATGGCTACACCTTC

j_call: TRBJ1-1
d_call: TRBD1
v_call: TRBV10-2
clone_size: .
cdr3_aa: CASRLTGEGTEAFF
cdr3_nt: TGCGCCAGCAGGCTCACAGGGGAAGGCACTGAAGCTTTCTTT

j_call: TRBJ1-3
d_call: .
v_call: TRBV7-2
clone_size: .
cdr3_aa: CASSENQGNTIYF
cdr3_nt: TGTGCCAGCAGCGAAAACCAGGGAAACACCATATATTTT